The 5 T cell receptor beta chains listed next were all sequenced from one sample in a study of long-term antiretroviral therapy in people with HIV. Sequencing used immunoSEQ v3.0 at survey level. Using immunoSEQ multiplex PCR, the repertoire was profiled, and TCRdb retains in-frame clones only, with some absent. The sample includes just over 20,000 clones, approximately 80% of them seen just once. This specimen consisted of unsorted PBMCs, obtained 0.5 years after starting antiretroviral therapy. These receptors all come from a man between 18 and 29 years old with HIV.

This clone was counted a few times. V usage is TRBV4-1 and J usage is TRBJ2-7; D is perhaps TRBD2 (6 bases). CDR3 size: 15 residues. The germline V and J ends were trimmed by 4 bases and 0 bases, with 13 bases remaining between them. Germline V lookup: CDR1 MGHRA, CDR2 YSYEKL. CDR3 bases: TGCGCCAGCAGCCGTAATATGGGAGGCTCCTACGAGCAGTACTTC. Translating it yields CASSRNMGGSYEQYF.

The V call is TRBV28, the J call TRBJ2-5, with D hard to call. V was pared by 2 bases and J by 2 bases, with 15 bases between. This CDR3 is built from 16 residues. Germline assignment: CDR1 MDHEN and CDR2 SYDVKM. CDR3 in DNA: TGTGCCAGCAGTTTAATTTCCCGACACCCACAAGAGACCCAGTACTTC. Protein sequence: CASSLISRHPQETQYF. The complete variable domain, with remaining parts taken from reference TRBV28 and TRBJ2-5, reads DVKVTQSSRYLVKRTGEKVFLECVQDMDHENMFWYRQDPGLGLRLIYFSYDVKMKEKGDIPEGYSVSREKKERFSLILESASTNQTSMYLCASSLISRHPQETQYFGPGTRLLVL.

The V call is TRBV5-5, the J call TRBJ2-3; a possible D gene is TRBD2 (5 bases). Germline loops: CDR1 SGHKS, CDR2 YYEKEE (reference sequence). CDR3 length: 15 residues. V was cut by 1 base and J by 0 bases, with 9 bases left in between. The CDR3 sequence is CASSLRGGSTDTQYF. CDR3 bases: TGTGCCAGCAGCTTGCGCGGCGGGAGCACAGATACGCAGTATTTT.

The chain carries TRBV6-5 and TRBJ1-5; D gene ambiguous. V gave up 4 bases and J gave up 3 bases, with 10 bases separating them. The germline V gene encodes CDR1 MNHEY and CDR2 SVGAGI. CDR3 length equals 14 residues. The CDR3 here is CASSSPADNQPQHF. The DNA of the CDR3 is TGTGCCAGCAGTTCCCCGGCCGACAATCAGCCCCAGCATTTT.

The chain carries TRBV7-2 and TRBJ1-1; 7 bases fit TRBD1. J was trimmed by 4 bases and V by 3 bases; bases with no gene match: 5. The germline V gene encodes CDR1 SGHTA and CDR2 FQGNSA. The CDR3 is made up of 14 amino acids. The CDR3 region has the DNA TGTGCCAGCAGCTTCGGGGACAGACCCACTGAAGCTTTCTTT. It specifies CASSFGDRPTEAFF.